The rows below give T cell receptor beta chains drawn from one sample of a study of blood T cell repertoires in COVID-19. Clones were sequenced by immunoSEQ multiplex PCR, and TCRdb holds only the in-frame ones, with some missing. The data hold around 170,000 clones, with around two thirds observed a single time. Sequencing was carried out using peripheral blood. The receptors were sampled from a woman older than 75 with acute or convalescent COVID-19. Each CDR3 is given without its conserved first and last residue. A D gene is named only where the DNA matches it firmly.

TRBV19 TRBD2 ASSLAVTSYNEQF
TRBV2 NA ASSEGGTDTEAF
TRBV13 TRBD1 ASSLTGLQRDTEAF
TRBV2 NA ASSQQGIYEQY
TRBV2 NA ASSAGDSINIQY
TRBV14 NA ASSQFVNQPQH
TRBV15 NA ATSTRATGGGYT
TRBV7-2 NA ASSLRQEAEAF
TRBV29-1 NA SVDRGLDTEAF
TRBV5-1 NA ASSSSRFSYT
TRBV5-4 NA ASSLAQRGTGELF
TRBV27 NA ASSLRGIAYEQY
TRBV7-9 TRBD2 ASSFRNSGRPEQF
TRBV5-1 NA ASSLGGGQDEQY
TRBV11-2 NA ASRRGRGGEKLF
TRBV11-3 NA ASSPPEERSAYEQY
TRBV9 TRBD2 ASSSPTSGRAPYNEQF
TRBV6-5 TRBD1 ASRRQGTGTDTQY
TRBV18 TRBD2 ASSPPGLGSGELF
TRBV4-1 TRBD2 ASSQDFRLASDTQY